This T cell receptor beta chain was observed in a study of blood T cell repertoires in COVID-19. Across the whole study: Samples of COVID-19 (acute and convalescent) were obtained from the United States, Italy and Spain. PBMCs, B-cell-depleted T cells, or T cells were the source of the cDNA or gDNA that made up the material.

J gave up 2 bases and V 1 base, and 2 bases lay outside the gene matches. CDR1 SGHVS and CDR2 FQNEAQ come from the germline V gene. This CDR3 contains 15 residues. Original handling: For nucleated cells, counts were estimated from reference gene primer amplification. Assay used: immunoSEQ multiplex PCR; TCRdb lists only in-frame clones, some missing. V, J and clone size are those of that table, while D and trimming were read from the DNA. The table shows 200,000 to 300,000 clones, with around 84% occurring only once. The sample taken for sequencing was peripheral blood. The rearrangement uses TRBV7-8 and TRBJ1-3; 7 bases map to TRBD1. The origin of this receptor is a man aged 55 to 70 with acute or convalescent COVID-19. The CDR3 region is CASSLETGAGNTIYF. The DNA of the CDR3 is TGTGCCAGCAGCTTAGAAACAGGGGCTGGAAACACCATATATTTT.